This T cell receptor (beta chain) is from a study of Graves' ophthalmopathy and Graves' hyperthyroidism. The table lists this clonotype with many counts. From RNA, the CDR3 regions of TCR beta chains were amplified and sequenced. RT-PCR was first run with HTBI primers, then multiplex PCR in a second round. TCRdb itself ran the multiplex PCR reads through MiXCR, one entry per CDR3 protein. The data contain hundreds of thousands of distinct CDR3 sequences, 15% of them singletons. The receptor comes from a woman under 30 with stable Graves' hyperthyroidism. Sequencing was done on a sample of peripheral blood.

The CDR3 spells CSASLGQGRYTEAFF. As DNA, the CDR3 is TGCAGTGCTAGTTTGGGACAGGGACGGTACACTGAAGCTTTCTTT. The chain couples TRBV20-1 to TRBJ1-1; 9 bases line up with TRBD1. V dropped 3 bases and J dropped 3; count of bases not matched to a gene: 8. Looked up from germline, CDR1 is DFQATT and CDR2 is SNEGSKA (reference sequence). The CDR3 covers 15 residues.